The 27 T cell receptor beta chains below were found in one sample sequenced in a study of CD8+ T cells in alopecia areata. It was with CD4, CD8alpha, NKG2D, NKG2ACE and other markers that pooled cutaneous lymph node cells were sorted. Extraction of RNA preceded its reverse transcription into cDNA, which served as the sequencing template. Data came from immunoSEQ multiplex PCR; TCRdb stores just in-frame clones and leaves some out. This sample carries 200,000 to 300,000 clones, none of them present only once. Sequenced: CD4+ T cells sorted from a lymph node. The receptors here all came from a C3H/HeJ mouse with alopecia areata. The mouse line has the MHC haplotype H2-k.

Only a few counts were recorded for this clone. Any gene name here is a mouse gene name. The read falls 4 residues short of the CDR3 end, and the missing part is taken from the germline J gene. The chain links TRBV13-1 to TRBJ2-7; the D gene is possibly TRBD1 (5 bases). The CDR3 has 13 amino acids. Germline CDR1 is NSHNY and CDR2 is SYGAGN. CDR3 amino acids: CASSPMAGNEQYF. The part of the CDR3 DNA that was read is TGTGCCAGCAGTCCAATGGCAGGGAAT.

This clone was recorded a few times. The gene names given are mouse names. The read halts 4 residues ahead of the CDR3 end, with the missing end drawn from the germline J gene. The chain combines TRBV19 with TRBJ2-5, with a possible D match to TRBD2 (7 bases). The germline CDR1 and CDR2 sequences are FNHDT and SITEND (reference sequence). The CDR3 has 11 residues. The CDR3 sequence is CASGGLDTQYF. CDR3 DNA (partial): TGTGCCAGCGGGGGGCTGGAC.

Concerning this clone itself: Mouse gene names apply. From the germline J gene comes the end of the CDR3, since the read stops 4 residues before it. Other DNA sequences in this sample translate to the same CDR3. The V and J genes are TRBV13-1 and TRBJ2-7; 10 bases line up with TRBD2. V lost 3 bases, J lost 1 base, and 1 base stayed unmatched. The germline V gene encodes CDR1 NSHNY and CDR2 SYGAGN. The CDR3 covers 14 residues. CDR3 DNA, as far as it was read: TGTGCCAGCAGTGCGACTGGGGGGTCCTAT. Amino acids: CASSATGGSY. The full CDR3 protein is CASSATGGSYEQYF.

This clone was found a few times. Genes and germline come from the mouse. With the read ending 4 residues before the CDR3 end, the germline J gene is used to fill in that end. The same CDR3 is also encoded by other DNA sequences in this sample. V gene TRBV13-2 combines with J gene TRBJ2-7; 11 nucleotides agree with TRBD2. The CDR3 is made up of 12 amino acids. Germline CDR1 is NNHNN and CDR2 is SYGAGS (reference sequence). The sequenced part of the CDR3 DNA is TGTGCCAGCGGGGACTGGGGGGAT. This codes for CASGDWGD. The CDR3 in its entirety is CASGDWGDEQYF.

This clone was observed a handful of times. Germline and genes here are mouse. The read comes to an end 4 residues before the CDR3 does, leaving the germline J gene to fill in the end. V usage is TRBV5 and J usage is TRBJ1-1, with 7 bases that match TRBD1. The CDR3 has 15 amino acids. In germline, CDR1 is LGHNA, CDR2 YNLKQL (reference sequence). After removal of 0 bases from V and 1 base from J, the junction contained 2 bases not matched to a gene. The CDR3 is CASSQEGTVNTEVFF. The sequenced CDR3 bases are TGTGCCAGCAGCCAAGAAGGGACAGTAAACACA.

Ten or more counts support this clone. Gene names denote mouse genes. The same CDR3 is also encoded by other DNA sequences in this sample. CDR3 loop: CASSMGGNSDYTF. The CDR3 bases that were read are TGTGCCAGCAGTATGGGGGGGAACTCC. The chain uses TRBV19 and TRBJ1-2; tentative D call: TRBD1 (5 bases). Read data end 4 residues before the CDR3 end; the end is taken from the germline J gene. Germline values: CDR1 FNHDT, CDR2 SITEND (reference sequence). CDR3 length equals 13 residues. The germline V and J ends were trimmed by 2 bases and 2 bases, with 7 bases remaining between them.

This clone was observed a handful of times. The listed genes are named as in mouse. The read is 4 residues too short to cover the CDR3 end, so that end is filled in from the germline J gene. This specimen includes other DNA sequences encoding the same CDR3. The chain is built from TRBV5 and TRBJ2-1, with 8 bases lining up with TRBD2. This CDR3 is 15 amino acids long. From germline, CDR1 is LGHNA and CDR2 YNLKQL (reference sequence). Unmatched junction bases numbered 2, after V lost 0 bases and J lost 4 bases. The sequenced part of the CDR3 DNA is TGTGCCAGCAGCCAAGATAACTGGGGGTATGCT. It yields the protein CASSQDNWGYA. The entire CDR3 reads CASSQDNWGYAEQFF.

Concerning this clone: Any gene name here is a mouse gene name. The CDR3 is cut off 4 residues early in the read; its end comes from the germline J gene. Other DNA sequences in the sample encode the same CDR3. J is TRBJ2-1 and V is TRBV1; 10 positions agree with TRBD1. Germline assignment: CDR1 NSQYPW and CDR2 LRSPGD (reference sequence). This CDR3 has 15 residues. The V gene end was trimmed by 0 bases and the J gene end by 5 bases; junction bases not matched to a gene: 1. CDR3 DNA (partial): TGCACCTGCAGTGCAGAGGGACAGGGGAATGCT. Its protein is CTCSAEGQGNA. The CDR3, in full, reads CTCSAEGQGNAEQFF.

This clone was found a few times. The listed genes are named as in mouse. The read stops 4 residues short of the end of the CDR3; the missing end is completed from the germline J gene. The same CDR3 arises from other DNA sequences in this sample as well. The gene calls are TRBV1 and TRBJ1-1; D is uncertain. Germline values: CDR1 NSQYPW, CDR2 LRSPGD (reference sequence). The CDR3 length is 13 residues. The CDR3 bases that were read are TGCACCTGCAGTGCAGAAGCTGGGGAA. It specifies CTCSAEAGE. The whole CDR3 reads CTCSAEAGEEVFF.

In its sample, this clone was seen a few times. All gene names here are mouse names. The CDR3 end lies 4 residues beyond the end of the read and is filled in from the germline J gene. This CDR3 is also generated by other DNA sequences in the sample. The chain joins TRBV5 to TRBJ1-2, with D unresolved. The CDR3 sequence is 15 residues long. Germline CDR1 and CDR2: LGHNA and YNLKQL (reference sequence). V was pared by 0 bases and J by 0 bases, with 8 bases between. Here the CDR3 reads CASSQEAGANSDYTF. The part of the CDR3 DNA that was read is TGTGCCAGCAGCCAAGAGGCAGGAGCAAACTCC.

Points on this clone: Genes here carry mouse names. The missing CDR3 end, 4 residues past where the read stops, is filled in from the germline J gene. This chain links TRBV31 with TRBJ1-2, with TRBD1 matching 7 bases. Trimming cost V 0 bases and J 4 bases; bases outside gene matches: 5. The CDR3 is 14 residues long. CDR1 and CDR2 (germline): GKSSPN, SITVG. Partial CDR3 DNA: TGTGCCTGGAGTCTGAGGGGGCATGGCTCC. The encoded protein is CAWSLRGHGS. The complete CDR3 reads CAWSLRGHGSDYTF. Drawing the rest from reference TRBV31 and TRBJ1-2, the complete variable domain is AQTIHQWPVAEIKAVGSPLSLGCTIKGKSSPNLYWYWQATGGTLQQLFYSITVGQVESVVQLNLSASRPKDDQFILSTEKLLLSHSGFYLCAWSLRGHGSDYTFGSGTRLLVI.

This clone has more than one count but fewer than ten. Mouse gene names and germline throughout. With the read ending 4 residues before the CDR3 end, the germline J gene is used to fill in that end. The chain joins TRBV1 to TRBJ2-3; 9 positions match TRBD1. The CDR3 length is 16 residues. J gave up 2 bases and V 3 bases, and 6 bases lay outside the gene matches. Germline loops: CDR1 NSQYPW, CDR2 LRSPGD (reference sequence). The CDR3 reads CTCSAADRGYAETLYF. CDR3 DNA (partial): TGCACCTGCAGTGCGGCAGACAGGGGGTATGCAGAA.

Comments on this clone: The gene names given are mouse names. The read finishes 4 residues shy of the CDR3 end, and the germline J gene is used to complete it. This chain connects TRBV5 to TRBJ2-3; 9 bases are shared with TRBD2. Germline CDR1 is LGHNA and CDR2 is YNLKQL (reference sequence). The CDR3 is 17 residues long. J was trimmed by 0 bases and V by 0 bases; bases with no gene match: 4. The covered CDR3 bases are TGTGCCAGCAGCCAAGACGGTGGGGGGGCAAGTGCAGAA. Amino acids: CASSQDGGGASAE. Given in full, the CDR3 is CASSQDGGGASAETLYF.

A remark on this clone: Genes and germline come from the mouse. The sequence runs out 3 residues before the end of the CDR3; the remainder is reconstructed from the germline J gene. The chain has TRBV13-3 and TRBJ1-6; D not resolved. TRBJ1-6 is assigned to the ORF class and has an uncertain function. Trimming stripped 1 base from V and 6 bases from J, with 5 bases between. Germline assignment: CDR1 NNHDY and CDR2 SYVADS. The CDR3 is 13 residues long. The CDR3 protein is CASSDISNSPLYF. The covered CDR3 bases are TGTGCCAGCAGTGATATCAGTAATTCGCCC.

With respect to this clone: The germline and genes are mouse ones. The read terminates 4 residues before the CDR3 end, so the remaining end is supplied by the germline J gene. The V and J genes are TRBV13-2 and TRBJ1-2; the match to TRBD1 covers 7 bases. V was clipped by 8 bases and J by 0 bases; unmatched bases: 4. The CDR3 consists of 13 residues. Germline-derived CDR1 and CDR2 are NNHNN and SYGAGS (reference sequence). The part of the CDR3 DNA that was read is TGTGCCAGTGCTCAGGGGGCAAACTCC. This encodes CASAQGANS. The full CDR3 sequence reads CASAQGANSDYTF.

As for this clone: Here the gene names and germline are mouse. CDR3 sequence: CASSKGQGGDQDTQYF. The part of the CDR3 DNA that was read is TGTGCTAGCAGTAAAGGACAGGGGGGGGACCAAGAC. The chain couples TRBV17 to TRBJ2-5, with 10 positions matching TRBD1. The missing CDR3 end, 4 residues past where the read stops, is filled in from the germline J gene. This CDR3 contains 16 residues. CDR1 is MNHDT and CDR2 is YYDKIL in the germline V gene. The V and J ends lost 4 bases and 1 base, in that order; junction bases with no gene match: 5.

This clone has just a few counts. Gene and germline names: mouse. Read data end 4 residues before the CDR3 end; the end is taken from the germline J gene. The same CDR3 is also encoded by other DNA sequences in this sample. The rearrangement links TRBV13-2 to TRBJ1-2; 8 positions agree with TRBD1. This CDR3 has 14 residues. The germline gives CDR1 NNHNN, CDR2 SYGAGS (reference sequence). The J segment lost 0 bases and the V segment lost 4 bases, leaving 2 bases of the junction unmatched. The CDR3 is CASGRDRTNSDYTF. The CDR3 bases that were read are TGTGCCAGCGGTCGGGACAGGACAAACTCC.

This clone was found a few times. The genes are named according to mouse. The read terminates 3 residues ahead of where the CDR3 ends, so the germline J gene completes it. The rearrangement joins TRBV13-1 to TRBJ1-6, with D unclear. TRBJ1-6 is an ORF; its function is uncertain. The CDR3 is made up of 14 amino acids. Germline loops: CDR1 NSHNY, CDR2 SYGAGN. V was shortened by 0 bases and J by 8 bases, with 9 bases between the two germline ends. The CDR3 here is CASSDVGSYSPLYF. The CDR3 DNA, read in part, is TGTGCCAGCAGTGATGTGGGGAGTTATTCGCCC.

This clone was detected only a few times. These gene names are mouse names. The DNA ends 4 residues before the CDR3 does, and the rest of the CDR3 is filled in from the germline J gene. At the DNA level, this CDR3 is encoded by other sequences in the same sample as well. The chain has TRBV13-1 and TRBJ1-2, with a possible D match to TRBD1 (5 bases). The length of the CDR3 is 13 residues. Trimming cost V 5 bases and J 0 bases, with 8 bases left between them. The germline V gene encodes CDR1 NSHNY and CDR2 SYGAGN. The part of the CDR3 DNA that was read is TGTGCCAGCAGGCAGGGTGCAAACTCC. Translated: CASRQGANS. The whole CDR3 sequence is CASRQGANSDYTF.

This clone was counted only a few times. Gene names are mouse gene names. The observed sequence ends 4 residues before the CDR3 terminus, with the missing tail filled in from the germline J gene. Within the sample, other DNA sequences also encode this same CDR3. The chain employs TRBV13-1 and TRBJ2-7; 9 nucleotides agree with TRBD2. Germline values: CDR1 NSHNY, CDR2 SYGAGN. There are 14 residues in the CDR3. This CDR3 reads CASSDAGLGDEQYF. The sequenced part of the CDR3 DNA is TGTGCCAGCAGTGATGCGGGACTGGGTGAT.

This clone was counted only a few times. Mouse gene names and germline throughout. The read ends 4 residues before the CDR3 terminus; that terminus is restored from the germline J gene. The chain links TRBV31 to TRBJ2-7; 7 nucleotides line up with TRBD2. From germline, CDR1 is GKSSPN and CDR2 SITVG. The CDR3 contains 11 residues. CDR3 in amino acids: CAWLDWDEQYF. The DNA read from the CDR3 is TGTGCCTGGCTCGACTGGGAT.

As concerns this clone: Gene names and germline match the mouse. The read falls 4 residues short of the CDR3 end, and the missing part is taken from the germline J gene. Other nucleotide sequences in the sample specify the same CDR3. The V and J genes are TRBV13-3 and TRBJ2-1; 8 nucleotides align to TRBD1. The V segment lost 2 bases and the J segment 6 bases; nucleotides outside the gene matches: 1. There are 13 residues in the CDR3. From germline, CDR1 is NNHDY and CDR2 SYVADS. CDR3 bases read: TGTGCCAGCAGTGAACAGGGGGGTGCT. It translates to CASSEQGGA. The entire CDR3 reads CASSEQGGAEQFF.

Notes on this clone: The genes and germline here are from mouse. This same CDR3 is encoded by further DNA sequences in the sample. Partial CDR3 DNA: TGTGCCAGCAGCAGACTGGGGGGGCGCGATGCT. As protein: CASSRLGGRDA. The full CDR3 protein reads CASSRLGGRDAEQFF. The chain links TRBV19 to TRBJ2-1; TRBD2 matches 12 bases. The read stops 4 residues short of the end of the CDR3; the missing end is completed from the germline J gene. This CDR3 has 15 amino acids. Germline CDR1 and CDR2: FNHDT and SITEND (reference sequence). V shed 5 bases and J 5 bases; nucleotides not matched to a gene: 5.

This clone showed up many times. Gene names are the mouse ones. The read gets to within 4 residues of the CDR3 end, and the germline J gene fills in the rest. The same CDR3 is also encoded by other DNA sequences in this sample. The chain carries TRBV19 and TRBJ2-3; possibly TRBD1 for D (6 bases). This CDR3 has 14 residues. V lost 4 bases to trimming and J lost 0 bases, with 9 bases between them. Germline V gives CDR1 FNHDT, CDR2 SITEND (reference sequence). This CDR3 reads CASSGTTSAETLYF. Partial CDR3 DNA: TGTGCCAGCAGTGGGACAACTAGTGCAGAA.

Worth noting for this clone: Possible read error: a much larger clone is one base away. All gene names here are mouse names. The read halts 4 residues ahead of the CDR3 end, with the missing end drawn from the germline J gene. Other DNA sequences in the same sample also yield this CDR3. The chain couples TRBV13-3 to TRBJ2-7, with D perhaps TRBD1 (6 bases). The CDR3 is 12 amino acids. The germline V gene has CDR1 NNHDY and CDR2 SYVADS. The CDR3 loop reads CASSDTGYEQYF. The part of the CDR3 DNA that was read is TGTGCCAGCAGTGATACAGGGTAT.

This clone was found a few times. The genes are named according to mouse. The DNA read from the CDR3 is TGCACCTGCAGTGCAGATCTCAGATCTAGTGCAGAA. It specifies CTCSADLRSSAE. The whole CDR3 protein reads CTCSADLRSSAETLYF. J is TRBJ2-3 and V is TRBV1, with unresolved D. The CDR3 end is not reached by the read, which stops 4 residues before it; the germline J gene fills it in. The CDR3 contains 16 residues. Per the germline V gene, CDR1 is NSQYPW and CDR2 is LRSPGD (reference sequence). Trimming took off 0 bases at V and 0 bases at J, with 10 bases between the two ends.

This clone was observed a handful of times. Each gene name is a mouse one. Read data end 4 residues before the CDR3 end; the end is taken from the germline J gene. The V and J genes are TRBV1 and TRBJ2-2, with 8 bases that match TRBD2. Looked up from germline, CDR1 is NSQYPW and CDR2 is LRSPGD (reference sequence). The CDR3 totals 15 residues. With V trimmed by 4 bases and J by 1 base, 2 bases remained unmatched. The CDR3 is CTCSGDWINTGQLYF. CDR3 DNA (partial): TGCACCTGCAGTGGGGACTGGATAAACACCGGG.